These 3 T cell receptor beta chains originate from one sample sequenced in a study of blood T cell repertoires in COVID-19. Assay: immunoSEQ multiplex PCR; the TCRdb copy retains only in-frame clones and omits some. The sample includes fewer than 450,000 clones, around 88% seen only once; the top ten take 10% to 15%. Sequenced input: peripheral blood. The receptors shown here come from a woman between 50 and 59 years old with COVID-19, enrolled during active disease.

This rearrangement joins TRBV5-6 to TRBJ1-4, with D perhaps matching TRBD1 (6 bases). The germline V and J ends were trimmed by 4 bases and 7 bases, with 14 bases remaining between them. This CDR3 spans 14 amino acids. Germline CDR1 SGHDT, CDR2 YYEEEE. Written as DNA, the CDR3 is TGTGCCAGCAGCCGGCGGGGGCCTAGTGAAAAACTGTTTTTT. Amino acid sequence: CASSRRGPSEKLFF. The full variable domain, in which reference TRBV5-6 and TRBJ1-4 provide the parts outside the CDR3, is DAGVTQSPTHLIKTRGQQVTLRCSPKSGHDTVSWYQQALGQGPQFIFQYYEEEERQRGNFPDRFSGHQFPNYSSELNVNALLLGDSALYLCASSRRGPSEKLFFGSGTQLSVL.

This chain uses TRBV6-5 with TRBJ1-2; D is possibly TRBD1 (5 bases). The CDR3 spans 13 residues. From germline, CDR1 is MNHEY and CDR2 SVGAGI. Trimming left V 6 bases short and J 6 bases short, with 14 bases between. The CDR3 region is CASSRGDVNGYTF. In DNA form, the CDR3 reads TGTGCCAGCAGCCGGGGGGACGTTAATGGCTACACCTTC.

The gene calls are TRBV6-2 or TRBV6-3 and TRBJ2-1; 10 nucleotides align to TRBD2. Germline CDR1 and CDR2: MNHEY and SVGEGT. With V trimmed by 6 bases and J by 4 bases, 6 bases remained unmatched. The CDR3 extends over 15 amino acids. CDR3 residues: CASSRTSGDYNEQFF. CDR3 DNA: TGTGCCAGCAGCAGAACTAGCGGGGATTACAATGAGCAGTTCTTC.